The 27 T cell receptor beta chains reported below all come from one sample, sequenced in a study of identical twins (dated by TCRdb to between 2015 and 2016). The library relied on 5' RACE. Sequencing used an Illumina HiSeq 2000. In TCRdb, the public reads were trimmed at Q25 with fastp and aligned with MiXCR, with productive beta chains retained. CDR3 protein sequences are deduplicated, and each keeps its most common genes and DNA. The sample table records 500,000 to 700,000 distinct CDR3 sequences; 7.1% of these occur just once. The ten top clones hold 1.6% of the sample. The sample also formed part of further work on yellow fever vaccine responses in identical twins.

What was sequenced was PBMCs. Every receptor here comes from a woman aged 18-29 years in good health.

The V gene is TRBV25-1, the J gene TRBJ2-2; tentatively, D is TRBD1 (5 bases). V was shortened by 3 bases and J by 2 bases, with 10 bases between the two germline ends. This CDR3 spans 15 amino acids. Germline V CDR1 and CDR2: MGHDK, SYGVNS. CDR3 in amino acids: CASSEGQANTGELFF. CDR3 nucleotide sequence: TGTGCCAGCAGTGAGGGGCAGGCCAACACCGGGGAGCTGTTTTTT.

This clonotype turned up a few times. V usage is TRBV7-9 and J usage is TRBJ2-7, with 7 positions matching TRBD1. Germline V lookup: CDR1 SEHNR, CDR2 FQNEAQ (reference sequence). Trimming at V came to 5 bases and at J to 0 bases, leaving 4 bases not matched to a gene. This CDR3 is 14 amino acids long. CDR3 DNA sequence: TGTGCCAGCAGCGCACGGGACAGCTCCTACGAGCAGTACGTC. Protein product: CASSARDSSYEQYV.

In its sample, this clonotype was seen many times. The chain is built from TRBV7-9 and TRBJ2-2; D may match TRBD1 or TRBD2 (5 bases each). Between the trimmed V and J ends, which lost 0 bases and 0 bases, there was a span of 11 bases. The CDR3 has 17 amino acids. The V gene's germline CDR1 is SEHNR and CDR2 FQNEAQ (reference sequence). CDR3 loop: CASSLAGSGPNTGELFF. CDR3 DNA sequence: TGTGCCAGCAGCTTAGCCGGGTCGGGGCCGAACACCGGGGAGCTGTTTTTT.

This clonotype was observed many times. The chain joins TRBV7-9 to TRBJ1-1; no definite D call. Germline V gives CDR1 SEHNR, CDR2 FQNEAQ (reference sequence). This CDR3 is 15 amino acids long. V lost 6 bases to trimming and J lost 7 bases, with 21 bases between them. The chain's CDR3 is CASSLHSGGLVEAFF. DNA of the CDR3: TGTGCCAGCAGTTTACACTCCGGAGGGTTAGTTGAAGCTTTCTTT.

This clonotype occurred a few times. The V and J genes are TRBV11-2 and TRBJ2-3, with D possibly TRBD2 on 5 matching bases. The CDR3 runs 14 residues. Germline V gives CDR1 SGHAT, CDR2 FQNNGV. V was shortened by 3 bases and J by 3 bases, with 10 bases between the two germline ends. CDR3 amino acids: CASSFLLGTDTQYF. In DNA, the CDR3 is TGTGCCAGCAGCTTCCTACTAGGGACAGATACGCAGTATTTT.

This clonotype was seen a handful of times. V gene TRBV5-1 combines with J gene TRBJ2-7; 11 nucleotides match TRBD2. The CDR3 spans 16 residues. With 3 bases clipped from V and 4 bases from J, the junction kept 9 bases outside the gene matches. Germline lookup yields CDR1 SGHRS and CDR2 YFSETQ. CDR3 protein: CASSSMTSGTFYEQYF. DNA of the CDR3: TGCGCCAGCAGCTCAATGACTAGCGGGACATTTTACGAGCAGTACTTC.

The chain uses TRBV29-1 and TRBJ2-1, with 11 bases lining up with TRBD2. V trimming: 0 bases; J trimming: 7 bases; junction bases outside the gene matches: 8. This CDR3 spans 16 amino acids. The germline CDR1 and CDR2 sequences are SQVTM and ANQGSEA. The CDR3 DNA is TGCAGCGTTGAAGATAATAGCGGGAGGGCCGTTAATGAGCAGTTCTTC. This gives the protein CSVEDNSGRAVNEQFF.

This clonotype has ten or more counts. The chain joins TRBV12-3 or TRBV12-4 to TRBJ1-6, with a tentative D call TRBD1 (5 bases). Trimming took 1 base from V and 8 from J, leaving 9 bases between them. There are 14 residues in the CDR3. CDR3 protein: CASSLGDGYSPLHF. DNA for the CDR3: TGTGCCAGCAGTTTAGGGGACGGTTATTCACCCCTCCACTTT.

The chain couples TRBV5-1 to TRBJ2-7; 7 bases map to TRBD2. Trimming took 4 bases from V and 5 from J; bases not matched to a gene: 6. The CDR3 loop spans 13 amino acids. CDR1 and CDR2 from the germline V gene are SGHRS and YFSETQ. The chain's CDR3 is CASSPWGGDEQYF. The CDR3 DNA reads as TGCGCCAGCAGCCCGTGGGGGGGGGACGAGCAGTACTTC.

Ten or more counts support this clonotype. This chain joins TRBV27 and TRBJ2-7; TRBD2 might be the D (5 bases). The CDR3 extends over 14 amino acids. Trimming cost V 5 bases and J 3 bases, with 14 bases left between them. Germline V lookup: CDR1 MNHEY, CDR2 SMNVEV (reference sequence). The CDR3, as DNA: TGTGCCAGCAGTCCCCAAGCGGTCCTCTACGAGCAGTACTTC. Translation gives CASSPQAVLYEQYF.

This rearrangement joins TRBV2 to TRBJ2-5, with D maybe TRBD2 (7 bases). The germline V and J ends were trimmed by 6 bases and 4 bases, with 15 bases remaining between them. CDR1 is SNHLY, CDR2 FYNNEI, per germline. The CDR3 runs 14 residues. The CDR3 nucleotides read TGTGCCAGCAGCAGGAAGGGGGGGCGAGAGACCCAGTACTTC. This sequence encodes CASSRKGGRETQYF.

The rearrangement links TRBV7-8 to TRBJ2-7; D is unclear. The CDR3 consists of 12 residues. Trimming took off 5 bases at V and 0 bases at J, with 5 bases between the two ends. Germline loops: CDR1 SGHVS, CDR2 FQNEAQ. For the CDR3, the DNA is TGTGCCAGCAGCCAATTCTCCTACGAGCAGTACGTC. Translated, it gives CASSQFSYEQYV.

This clonotype was counted a few times. The chain combines TRBV20-1 with TRBJ2-3, with a tentative D call TRBD1 (6 bases). CDR3 length: 14 amino acids. V was clipped by 7 bases and J by 2 bases, with 16 bases between them. Germline values: CDR1 DFQATT, CDR2 SNEGSKA (reference sequence). CDR3 bases: TGCAGTGTCAGGGGCCAGTGGAACACAGATACGCAGTATTTT. Translated, it gives CSVRGQWNTDTQYF.

This clonotype was observed a few times. This chain uses TRBV29-1 with TRBJ2-3; 7 nucleotides match TRBD1. Trimming took 6 bases from V and 0 from J; bases not matched to a gene: 9. The germline gives CDR1 SQVTM, CDR2 ANQGSEA. This CDR3 has 15 residues. The chain's CDR3 is CSVASGTASTDTQYF. The CDR3 coding sequence is TGCAGCGTCGCTTCGGGGACAGCTAGCACAGATACGCAGTATTTT.

This clonotype was seen a few times. The genes are TRBV6-5 and TRBJ1-2; 7 bases line up with TRBD1. The length of the CDR3 is 15 residues. The V segment lost 8 bases and the J segment 2 bases; nucleotides outside the gene matches: 11. CDR1 is MNHEY, CDR2 SVGAGI, per germline. Here the CDR3 DNA reads TGTGCCAGCGGTTGGGGACAGCAAAGCAACTATGGCTACACCTTC. Translating it yields CASGWGQQSNYGYTF.

The chain links TRBV18 to TRBJ1-1, with 10 bases identical to TRBD1. There are 15 residues in the CDR3. Germline V gene lookup returns CDR1 KGHSH and CDR2 LQKENI. J was trimmed by 5 bases and V by 1 base; bases with no gene match: 4. CDR3 loop: CASSPRQGAETEAFF. The CDR3 DNA is TGTGCCAGCTCACCACGACAGGGGGCCGAAACTGAAGCTTTCTTT.

This clonotype was found many times. The V gene is TRBV10-3, the J gene TRBJ2-1; 12 bases agree with TRBD2. Germline CDR1 and CDR2: ENHRY and SYGVKD. This CDR3 spans 19 amino acids. V trimming: 7 bases; J trimming: 0 bases; junction bases outside the gene matches: 13. CDR3 protein: CAITVAGLAGLSSYNEQFF. The CDR3 DNA is TGTGCCATCACAGTCGCGGGACTAGCGGGCTTGAGCTCCTACAATGAGCAGTTCTTC.

The chain recombines TRBV5-1 with TRBJ2-3, with TRBD2 matching 15 bases. The CDR3 has 17 amino acids. Germline V gene sequence: CDR1 SGHRS, CDR2 YFSETQ. Trimming cost V 4 bases and J 4 bases; bases outside gene matches: 7. DNA for the CDR3: TGCGCCAGCAGCCCTTCCGGACTAGCGGGAGGGTCAGATACGCAGTATTTT. It translates to CASSPSGLAGGSDTQYF.

This clonotype was observed many times. The chain has TRBV6-5 and TRBJ2-1; D ambiguous. With 1 base removed from V and 2 bases from J, the gap between germline ends came to 9 bases. This CDR3 spans 15 amino acids. From germline, CDR1 is MNHEY and CDR2 SVGAGI. CDR3 nucleotides: TGTGCCAGCAGTTACTTGGGTTCAACCTACAATGAGCAGTTCTTC. Translated: CASSYLGSTYNEQFF.

A few counts support this clonotype. The chain recombines TRBV28 with TRBJ2-5, with 7 bases lining up with TRBD1. In germline, CDR1 is MDHEN, CDR2 SYDVKM. V was pared by 5 bases and J by 5 bases, with 8 bases of the junction left unmatched. CDR3 length equals 14 residues. In nucleotides, the CDR3 is TGTGCCAGCAGTCCACCGGGACAGCTGGAGACCCAGTACTTC. Protein product: CASSPPGQLETQYF.

The chain employs TRBV15 and TRBJ2-2; D is unresolved. V was cut by 5 bases and J by 2 bases, with 12 bases left in between. The CDR3 runs to 15 residues. Germline V gives CDR1 LNHNV, CDR2 YYDKDF (reference sequence). The CDR3 sequence: CATSPLPTNTGELFF. The CDR3, as DNA: TGTGCCACCAGCCCCCTCCCCACAAACACCGGGGAGCTGTTTTTT.

This clonotype was detected many times. The chain carries TRBV10-3 and TRBJ1-2, with 8 bases aligning to TRBD1. Germline CDR1 reads ENHRY; CDR2 reads SYGVKD. This CDR3 has 15 residues. With V trimmed by 6 bases and J by 2 bases, 8 bases remained unmatched. The CDR3 nucleotides read TGTGCCATCAGGAAACAGGGGGGTCCCAACTATGGCTACACCTTC. Residues: CAIRKQGGPNYGYTF.

This clonotype has ten or more counts. The chain combines TRBV6-4 with TRBJ2-1; perhaps TRBD1 as D (6 bases). CDR1 is MRHNA and CDR2 is SNTAGT in the germline V gene. The CDR3 length is 15 residues. Trimming stripped 5 bases from V and 1 base from J, with 12 bases between. The CDR3 DNA is TGTGCCAGCAGTCCATCTACAGGGTCCTACAATGAGCAGTTCTTC. It specifies CASSPSTGSYNEQFF.

This clonotype has more than one count but fewer than ten. The J gene is TRBJ2-7, the V gene TRBV20-1; D gene unclear. Germline lookup yields CDR1 DFQATT and CDR2 SNEGSKA (reference sequence). V was clipped by 3 bases and J by 2 bases, with 11 bases between them. The CDR3 has 13 amino acids. The DNA for the CDR3 is TGCAGTGCTAGTAAAGTGGTAACCTACGAGCAGTACTTC. Protein product: CSASKVVTYEQYF.

This clonotype was detected ten times or more. Germline is not matched at one junction end, which may reflect a read error. The V and J genes are TRBV9 and TRBJ1-1, with no clear D. The CDR3 is 13 amino acids. Germline V gives CDR1 SGDLS, CDR2 YYNGEE. For the CDR3, the DNA is TGCGCCAGCAGCGTAGGACCGAACACTGAAGCTTTCTTT. This codes for CASSVGPNTEAFF.

This clonotype has ten or more counts. The V call is TRBV10-3, the J call TRBJ1-1, with D perhaps matching TRBD1 (5 bases). V lost 5 bases and J 6 bases, leaving 16 bases between the germline ends. CDR1 is ENHRY, CDR2 SYGVKD, per germline. CDR3 length: 14 residues. The CDR3 protein is CAISPGTPRAEAFF. CDR3 nucleotide sequence: TGTGCCATCAGTCCAGGGACTCCAAGGGCTGAAGCTTTCTTT.

Ten or more counts support this clonotype. The V gene is TRBV4-1, the J gene TRBJ1-4; D gene unclear. Between the trimmed V and J ends, which lost 0 bases and 7 bases, there was a span of 15 bases. This CDR3 has 16 amino acids. The germline CDR1 and CDR2 sequences are MGHRA and YSYEKL. CDR3 loop: CASSQDLGGLSEKLFF. CDR3 bases: TGCGCCAGCAGCCAAGATCTTGGCGGCCTAAGTGAAAAACTGTTTTTT.